This T cell receptor (beta chain) came from a study of blood T cell repertoires in COVID-19. Looking at the study overall: Spain, Italy and the United States supplied samples that represented acute and convalescent COVID-19.

V lost 0 bases, J lost 2 bases, and 14 bases lay in between. This CDR3 contains 16 residues. The germline V gene encodes CDR1 MNHEY and CDR2 SMNVEV (reference sequence). Per the study methods: Reference gene primer amplification in the assay estimated nucleated cell counts. The repertoire was sequenced with immunoSEQ multiplex PCR; TCRdb's copy has only in-frame clones and lacks some. D and trimming come from the DNA, and the V and J calls and clone size come from that table. The sample has 300,000 to 450,000 clones; 85% are singletons. Material: peripheral blood. The sequence was collected from a young woman with acute or convalescent COVID-19. The V and J genes are TRBV27 and TRBJ2-7; perhaps TRBD1 as D (5 bases). Here the CDR3 reads CASSLSGQGVPYEQYF. Here the CDR3 DNA reads TGTGCCAGCAGTTTATCGGGGCAGGGCGTCCCCTACGAGCAGTACTTC.